This T cell receptor beta chain was sequenced for a study of CD8 T cells in ankylosing spondylitis. In TCRdb, the 5' RACE reads were re-called with MiXCR into one record per CDR3 protein. The table has 700,000 to 850,000 distinct CDR3 sequences, over 9.5% seen once. This CDR3 contains 15 residues. Per germline, CDR1 DFQATT and CDR2 SNEGSKA (reference sequence). The V and J ends lost 3 bases and 4 bases, in that order; junction bases with no gene match: 5. With regard to this clonotype: Its specificity is not known.

Study conclusions and caveats: Ankylosing spondylitis blood seemed to carry a telltale TCR beta motif made of fewer than 10 highly homologous variants.

The TCR was taken from a male donor with ankylosing spondylitis. The sample taken for sequencing was blood, either unsorted or a sorted T cell fraction (not recorded which). The chain couples TRBV20-1 to TRBJ2-3, with 12 bases lining up with TRBD2. The CDR3 bases are TGCAGTGCTAGCCCTACTAGCGGGGGGTCAGATACGCAGTATTTT. Encoded protein: CSASPTSGGSDTQYF.